This T cell receptor (beta chain) was sequenced in a study of blood T cell repertoires in COVID-19 (dated by TCRdb to about 2020). Background on the whole study: Collaborator samples came from the United States, Italy and Spain and covered acute and convalescent phases of COVID-19. Samples were obtained from the ongoing ImmuneRACE study (first 160 participants) and from over a thousand subjects provided by 6 global collaborators. Where HLA class I and class II types were available, the types were taken from metadata supplied by the sample provider, not from assay-based typing. The prospective study material was composed of cDNA or gDNA derived from T cells, B-cell-depleted T cells, or PBMCs. The repertoires were released in a freely available public database intended as a resource for research on the immune response to SARS-CoV-2. Nearly every sample came with metadata listing a de-identified subject ID, COVID-19 status, age in years and sex. The dataset comprised deeply sampled blood TCRbeta repertoires from subjects exposed to, actively infected with, or recovered from COVID-19.

About this clone: Its recognized antigen is unknown. No base qualities exist here, and no much larger clone lies one base off it.

General conclusions and limits of the study: The amount of clinical and demographic metadata varied by source and participant and was provided uncurated.

Including cysteine and phenylalanine, the CDR3 has 11 amino acids. The DNA shown is the 33-base CDR3, in frame from base 1. Via the germline V gene (reference sequence), CDR1 is DFQATT and CDR2 SNEGSKA. The trim is 5 bases for V and 3 bases for J, with a gap of 8 bases between the germline ends. The immunoSEQ Assay, a bias-controlled multiplex PCR, was used to amplify TCRbeta CDR3 regions from genomic DNA. As for how the authors treated the data: Nucleated cell counts per sample were estimated from amplification of reference gene primers within the assay. Sequence reads were collapsed and filtered to measure the absolute abundance of every unique TCRbeta CDR3 rearrangement. Productive Simpson clonality was computed per sample as the square root of Simpson's diversity index over productive rearrangements. TCRdb retrieved this table from immuneACCESS and kept in-frame rearrangements only. Not all clones are present; in checked studies, unresolved V genes account for under half, and no reason is known for the remainder. D and trimming were read from the DNA, whereas the V and J calls and clone size are those reported in that table. This sample comprises 200,000 to 250,000 clones, about 85% of them detected only once. Around 2.9% of the sample comes from the top ten.

A second Seattle source provided samples from volunteer blood donors who had recovered from COVID-19. Collaborating institutions collected whole blood in K2EDTA tubes following their own protocols. For TCRbeta analysis, collaborators shipped samples as frozen whole blood, isolated PBMCs, or DNA extracted from either of those sample types. The rearrangement combines TRBV20-1 with TRBJ2-7, with the D gene call left open. This receptor was obtained from a man in his forties or fifties who had recovered from COVID-19. Sequencing used peripheral blood. The nucleotide sequence reads TGCAGTGCTTTAGTGAGCTACGAGCAGTACTTC. It specifies CSALVSYEQYF.